These 5 T cell receptor beta chains were all obtained from the same sample, sequenced in a study of post-analysis software for immune sequencing data. Unique molecular identifiers had been added to the TCR beta cDNA libraries. TCRdb ran MiXCR on the PCR reads and lists one entry per CDR3 protein. The data contain 170,000 or so distinct CDR3 sequences, 25% to 35% of them seen just once; the ten biggest clones take up less than 1.6%. Antigens of these TCRs are unknown. Broader study findings: Patients had higher frequencies than controls of four to six TRBV segments, including TRBV5-6, TRBV5-1 and TRBV20-1.

Sequenced material: blood. The receptors here all came from a girl between 5 and 17 years old with multiple sclerosis.

The rearrangement uses TRBV7-3 and TRBJ2-1, with D possibly matching TRBD2 (7 bases). V lost 5 bases and J 4 bases, leaving 15 bases between the germline ends. The CDR3 has 15 amino acids. The germline CDR1 and CDR2 sequences are SGHTA and FQGTGA. CDR3 in amino acids: CASSRRGGDYNEQFF. CDR3 DNA: TGTGCCAGCAGCCGGAGGGGGGGGGATTACAATGAGCAGTTCTTC.

Of note for this clonotype: Given a much more abundant clone one base away, this may be a read error. The J gene is TRBJ1-6, the V gene TRBV4-1; perhaps TRBD1 as D (5 bases). The CDR3 runs to 17 residues. The germline V and J ends were trimmed by 0 bases and 5 bases, with 14 bases remaining between them. Germline-derived CDR1 and CDR2 are MGHRA and YSYEKL. The CDR3 DNA reads TGCGCCAGCAGCCAAGAGAGGGGCGGGGGTAATAATTCACCCCTCCACTTT. Amino acids: CASSQERGGGNNSPLHF.

This clonotype was seen a handful of times. Possible read error: a much larger clone is one base away. The chain uses TRBV12-3 or TRBV12-4 and TRBJ2-3; D not resolved. CDR3 length: 13 amino acids. CDR3 bases: TGTGCCAGCAGTTTAGGGATCTCAGATGCGCAGTATTTT. Its translation: CASSLGISDAQYF.

In its sample, this clonotype was seen a few times. This chain links TRBV20-1 with TRBJ1-1; D is unclear. The CDR3 runs 12 residues. V was shortened by 8 bases and J by 1 base, with 11 bases between the two germline ends. The germline V gene has CDR1 DFQATT and CDR2 SNEGSKA (reference sequence). The CDR3 loop reads CSPRGGNTEAFF. CDR3 in DNA: TGCAGTCCCCGGGGAGGGAACACTGAAGCTTTCTTT.

This clonotype came up a few times. The chain joins TRBV7-9 to TRBJ2-5; 7 positions agree with TRBD1. This CDR3 region has 14 residues. Unmatched junction bases numbered 7, after V lost 5 bases and J lost 4 bases. Germline lookup yields CDR1 SEHNR and CDR2 FQNEAQ (reference sequence). The CDR3 here is CASSPGRQGETQYF. Written as DNA, the CDR3 is TGTGCCAGCAGCCCCGGTCGACAGGGAGAGACCCAGTACTTC. Variable domain in full (rest from reference TRBV7-9 and TRBJ2-5): DTGVSQNPRHKITKRGQNVTFRCDPISEHNRLYWYRQTLGQGPEFLTYFQNEAQLEKSRLLSDRFSAERPKGSFSTLEIQRTEQGDSAMYLCASSPGRQGETQYFGPGTRLLVL.